Presented here are 31 T cell receptor beta chains from one specimen sequenced in a study of CD8 T cells in Susac syndrome. The RNA, about 0.5 to 1 ug, was put through reverse transcription using random hexamers. TCRdb reprocessed the immunoSEQ multiplex PCR reads via MiXCR and lists one record per CDR3 protein. The sample contains more than 80,000 distinct CDR3 sequences, approximately 93% of which appear only once. Input material: CD8+ T cells from PBMCs. The receptors stem from a human donor with Susac syndrome.

The chain carries TRBV12-3 or TRBV12-4 and TRBJ1-2, with D unclear. The CDR3 loop spans 14 amino acids. Trimming pared 4 bases from V and 4 bases from J, leaving 13 bases between. CDR3 amino acids: CASSSLDRGYGYTF. The CDR3 DNA follows: TGTGCCAGCAGTTCCCTAGACCGGGGCTATGGCTACACCTTC.

This chain uses TRBV12-3 or TRBV12-4 with TRBJ1-5; D ambiguous. This CDR3 region has 15 residues. Between the trimmed V and J ends, which lost 6 bases and 2 bases, there was a span of 14 bases. The CDR3 region has the DNA TGTGCCAGCAGCTATGGGTGGGGTGGCAATCAGCCCCAGCATTTT. Translating it yields CASSYGWGGNQPQHF.

In regard to this clonotype: The junction shows a germline mismatch at one end, possibly a read error. The chain uses TRBV6-2 or TRBV6-3 and TRBJ1-2, with 8 bases matching TRBD1. Per germline, CDR1 MNHEY and CDR2 SVGEGT. CDR3 length equals 15 residues. Here the CDR3 DNA reads TGTGCCACCTTACAACCGGGACAGGCTAAGTATGGCTACACCTTC. Its translation is CATLQPGQAKYGYTF.

The chain couples TRBV7-3 to TRBJ2-7, with 7 bases lining up with TRBD2. The CDR3 has 11 amino acids. The V gene's germline CDR1 is SGHTA and CDR2 FQGTGA. Trimming took 2 bases from V and 11 from J; bases not matched to a gene: 3. The DNA of the CDR3 is TGTGCCAGCAGCTTATTACGGGGGGAGTACTTC. As protein: CASSLLRGEYF. Together with reference TRBV7-3 and TRBJ2-7, the CDR3 gives the full variable domain: GAGVSQTPSNKVTEKGKYVELRCDPISGHTALYWYRQSLGQGPEFLIYFQGTGAADDSGLPNDRFFAVRPEGSVSTLKIQRTERGDSAVYLCASSLLRGEYFGPGTRLTVT.

The CDR3 sequence: CASSPPGDSNQPQHF. For the CDR3, the DNA is TGTGCCAGCAGCCCTCCTGGGGACTCCAATCAGCCCCAGCATTTT. The rearrangement joins TRBV7-9 to TRBJ1-5, with D possibly TRBD1 on 5 matching bases. V shed 5 bases and J shed 3 bases, with 14 bases lying between them. The CDR3 runs to 15 residues. Germline V lookup: CDR1 SEHNR, CDR2 FQNEAQ (reference sequence).

The chain is built from TRBV12-3 or TRBV12-4 and TRBJ2-2; 7 bases map to TRBD2. V dropped 3 bases and J dropped 7; count of bases not matched to a gene: 11. The CDR3 is 16 residues long. The CDR3 sequence is CASSFRRLAAGGELFF. As DNA, the CDR3 is TGTGCCAGCAGTTTTCGTCGGCTAGCGGCGGGCGGGGAGCTGTTTTTT.

The CDR3 is CASSPDTNGYTF. CDR3 DNA: TGTGCCAGCAGTCCAGACACGAATGGCTACACCTTC. The rearrangement joins TRBV12-3 or TRBV12-4 to TRBJ1-2; D is unresolved. The CDR3 spans 12 residues. The germline V and J ends were trimmed by 5 bases and 6 bases, with 10 bases remaining between them.

This chain uses TRBV4-3 with TRBJ2-3, with 9 bases aligning to TRBD2. Germline values: CDR1 LGHNA, CDR2 YSLEER. Unmatched junction bases numbered 7, after V lost 0 bases and J lost 6 bases. The CDR3 spans 16 residues. The CDR3 reads CASSQDLGTSYDTQYF. The CDR3 DNA follows: TGCGCCAGCAGCCAAGATTTGGGGACTAGCTACGATACGCAGTATTTT.

The sample holds one count of this clonotype. The chain links TRBV12-5 to TRBJ2-1, with 8 bases aligning to TRBD2. The CDR3 contains 16 residues. CDR1 LGHNT and CDR2 FRNRAP come from the germline V gene. Trimming cost V 3 bases and J 2 bases; bases outside gene matches: 6. This CDR3 reads CASGFQAGATYNEQFF. The DNA of the CDR3 is TGTGCTAGTGGTTTCCAAGCGGGGGCGACCTACAATGAGCAGTTCTTC.

This sequence joins TRBV4-1 and TRBJ2-7; D may be TRBD1 (5 bases). This CDR3 contains 12 residues. Looked up from germline, CDR1 is MGHRA and CDR2 is YSYEKL. V lost 5 bases, J lost 3 bases, and 8 bases lay in between. CDR3 DNA sequence: TGCGCCAGCAGCACACAGGACTACGAGCAGTACTTC. Protein product: CASSTQDYEQYF.

This clonotype came up a few times. The chain employs TRBV9 and TRBJ2-7; 9 bases fit TRBD1. V was pared by 0 bases and J by 3 bases, with 1 base of the junction left unmatched. The CDR3 loop spans 14 amino acids. CDR1 and CDR2 (germline): SGDLS, YYNGEE. The CDR3 region has the DNA TGTGCCAGCAGCGTAGGGGGACAGGGCTACGAGCAGTACTTC. It specifies CASSVGGQGYEQYF.

The chain uses TRBV2 and TRBJ2-7, with D hard to call. V shed 5 bases and J shed 3 bases, with 14 bases lying between them. The CDR3 spans 14 residues. Germline CDR1 and CDR2: SNHLY and FYNNEI. CDR3 loop: CASSPRAGIYEQYF. The CDR3 nucleotides read TGTGCCAGCAGTCCTAGGGCTGGTATCTACGAGCAGTACTTC. The entire variable domain, with the rest obtained from reference TRBV2 and TRBJ2-7, is as follows: EPEVTQTPSHQVTQMGQEVILRCVPISNHLYFYWYRQILGQKVEFLVSFYNNEISEKSEIFDDQFSVERPDGSNFTLKIRSTKLEDSAMYFCASSPRAGIYEQYFGPGTRLTVT.

This chain connects TRBV2 to TRBJ2-5; D possibly uses TRBD1 or TRBD2 (5 bases each). Germline V CDR1 and CDR2: SNHLY, FYNNEI. Trimming pared 6 bases from V and 6 bases from J, leaving 14 bases between. CDR3 length: 13 amino acids. The CDR3 sequence: CASRPTPGQTQYF. CDR3 coding DNA: TGTGCCAGCAGGCCGACTCCGGGACAGACCCAGTACTTC.

The genes are TRBV9 and TRBJ1-4, with D possibly TRBD1 on 6 matching bases. This CDR3 spans 16 amino acids. The germline V gene has CDR1 SGDLS and CDR2 YYNGEE. The ends were cut back, 3 bases at V and 7 bases at J, with 19 bases in the middle. The CDR3 region has the DNA TGTGCCAGCAGCGGACCACAGGGCGGATTACCTGAAAAACTGTTTTTT. It translates to CASSGPQGGLPEKLFF.

The chain recombines TRBV20-1 with TRBJ2-1, with D possibly called TRBD1 or TRBD2 (5 bases each). CDR3 size: 15 residues. Germline-derived CDR1 and CDR2 are DFQATT and SNEGSKA (reference sequence). V was trimmed by 1 base and J by 5 bases, leaving 15 bases between them. The CDR3 here is CSARGADNVDNEQFF. The CDR3 DNA reads TGCAGTGCTAGAGGAGCGGACAACGTTGACAATGAGCAGTTCTTC.

This chain connects TRBV12-5 to TRBJ1-1; 9 bases are a match to TRBD1. The CDR3 covers 14 residues. Germline CDR1 reads LGHNT; CDR2 reads FRNRAP. With 7 bases clipped from V and 1 base from J, the junction kept 4 bases outside the gene matches. This chain's CDR3 is CASAPQGANTEAFF. Written as DNA, the CDR3 is TGTGCTAGTGCCCCACAGGGGGCGAACACTGAAGCTTTCTTT.

The rearrangement joins TRBV5-1 to TRBJ1-1; 7 nucleotides align to TRBD1. The CDR3 has 15 amino acids. The V segment lost 0 bases and the J segment 4 bases; nucleotides outside the gene matches: 6. The germline CDR1 and CDR2 sequences are SGHRS and YFSETQ. CDR3 residues: CASSLDRGSGTEAFF. CDR3 in DNA: TGCGCCAGCAGCTTGGACAGGGGATCGGGCACTGAAGCTTTCTTT.

This sequence joins TRBV27 and TRBJ2-3, with a weak D call TRBD1 (6 bases). Germline CDR1 and CDR2: MNHEY and SMNVEV (reference sequence). CDR3 size: 15 residues. With 2 bases removed from V and 6 bases from J, the gap between germline ends came to 15 bases. The CDR3 DNA reads TGTGCCAGCAGTTTAAGGGCAGGGGTTGGGGATACGCAGTATTTT. This gives the protein CASSLRAGVGDTQYF.

V usage is TRBV6-6 and J usage is TRBJ2-7; perhaps TRBD1 as D (5 bases). CDR1 and CDR2 (germline): MNHNY, SVGAGI (reference sequence). CDR3 length: 16 residues. Trimming pared 0 bases from V and 2 bases from J, leaving 14 bases between. The CDR3 protein is CASSYSKDSGAYEQYF. In nucleotides, the CDR3 is TGTGCCAGCAGTTACTCGAAAGACAGTGGAGCCTACGAGCAGTACTTC.

The chain uses TRBV12-3 or TRBV12-4 and TRBJ1-1, with 8 bases that match TRBD1. After removal of 3 bases from V and 7 bases from J, the junction contained 7 bases not matched to a gene. The CDR3 runs to 14 residues. CDR3 nucleotide sequence: TGTGCCAGCAGTTTTGGGACAGGAAGTAGTGAAGCTTTCTTT. Protein sequence: CASSFGTGSSEAFF.

The V and J genes are TRBV20-1 and TRBJ2-7; 7 bases fit TRBD2. From germline, CDR1 is DFQATT and CDR2 SNEGSKA (reference sequence). The CDR3 runs to 15 residues. Trimming at V came to 1 base and at J to 3 bases, leaving 9 bases not matched to a gene. Here the CDR3 reads CSARGRGRQSYEQYF. CDR3 bases: TGCAGTGCTAGAGGGCGGGGGAGGCAAAGCTACGAGCAGTACTTC.

The chain joins TRBV29-1 to TRBJ1-1; 12 bases align to TRBD1. This CDR3 spans 14 amino acids. Germline values: CDR1 SQVTM, CDR2 ANQGSEA. The V and J ends lost 6 bases and 4 bases, in that order; junction bases with no gene match: 6. CDR3 nucleotides: TGCAGCGTGGAGGGACAGGGGGCGCGCACTGAAGCTTTCTTT. Amino acids: CSVEGQGARTEAFF.

CDR3 DNA sequence: TGTGCCAGCCGACGGACTACCACAGATACGCAGTATTTT. Its translation: CASRRTTTDTQYF. The V call is TRBV5-5, the J call TRBJ2-3, with a tentative D call TRBD2 (6 bases). Germline CDR1 reads SGHKS; CDR2 reads YYEKEE (reference sequence). V lost 7 bases to trimming and J lost 2 bases, with 11 bases between them. The CDR3 runs 13 residues.

The V gene is TRBV29-1, the J gene TRBJ1-1, with D hard to call. The V and J ends lost 0 bases and 0 bases respectively, with 8 bases between them. Germline V gives CDR1 SQVTM, CDR2 ANQGSEA. The CDR3 consists of 14 residues. The CDR3 nucleotides are TGCAGCGTTGAAGAGAGGGTAATGAACACTGAAGCTTTCTTT. Its protein is CSVEERVMNTEAFF.

V usage is TRBV25-1 and J usage is TRBJ2-3; possibly TRBD2 for D (7 bases). The CDR3 contains 15 residues. Germline V gene lookup returns CDR1 MGHDK and CDR2 SYGVNS. Trimming left V 4 bases short and J 6 bases short, with 17 bases between. CDR3 region: CASSALTGGRDTQYF. The CDR3 DNA reads as TGTGCCAGCAGTGCCTTAACGGGGGGCAGGGATACGCAGTATTTT.

The gene calls are TRBV29-1 and TRBJ1-2; D gene uncertain. Looked up from germline, CDR1 is SQVTM and CDR2 is ANQGSEA. V lost 3 bases to trimming and J lost 6 bases, with 8 bases between them. CDR3 length: 11 residues. CDR3 sequence (DNA): TGCAGCGTTGAGGGAGTTGATGGCTACACCTTC. This gives the protein CSVEGVDGYTF.

The rearrangement uses TRBV12-3 or TRBV12-4 and TRBJ1-2; possibly TRBD1 for D (6 bases). The V end lost 2 bases, the J end lost 5 bases, and 9 bases lay between the germline ends. There are 13 residues in the CDR3. CDR3 loop: CASSLRTDYGYTF. DNA of the CDR3: TGTGCCAGCAGTTTACGGACAGATTATGGCTACACCTTC.

The chain couples TRBV9 to TRBJ1-4; 8 nucleotides match TRBD1. The germline CDR1 and CDR2 sequences are SGDLS and YYNGEE. V lost 3 bases, J lost 7 bases, and 2 bases stayed unmatched. This CDR3 is 13 amino acids long. The CDR3 loop reads CASSADRGEKLFF. DNA for the CDR3: TGTGCCAGCAGCGCCGACAGGGGTGAAAAACTGTTTTTT.

The chain combines TRBV18 with TRBJ1-6; no reliable D call. The CDR3 extends over 12 amino acids. The germline gives CDR1 KGHSH, CDR2 LQKENI. Trimming stripped 8 bases from V and 7 bases from J, with 9 bases between. The CDR3 coding sequence is TGTGCCAGCCCAGAAGGGAATTCACCCCTCCACTTT. Protein sequence: CASPEGNSPLHF.

The gene calls are TRBV29-1 and TRBJ1-2; D gene uncertain. Germline values: CDR1 SQVTM, CDR2 ANQGSEA. The germline V and J ends were trimmed by 7 bases and 5 bases, with 11 bases remaining between them. The CDR3 runs 11 residues. The CDR3 loop is CSAVDTYGYTF. CDR3 nucleotide sequence: TGCAGCGCCGTCGACACTTATGGCTACACCTTC.

The chain carries TRBV12-3 or TRBV12-4 and TRBJ2-1, with 8 positions matching TRBD2. The CDR3 is made up of 15 amino acids. The V segment lost 5 bases and the J segment 7 bases; nucleotides outside the gene matches: 10. The CDR3 DNA reads TGTGCCAGCAGTCCCGGCCCGGGGGGGACGAATGAGCAGTTCTTC. This encodes CASSPGPGGTNEQFF.